The 25 T cell receptor beta chains listed next were all sequenced from one sample in a study of a mutant IDH1 vaccine in newly diagnosed glioma. These receptors' antigens are unknown. Time point in this sample: week 11, during vaccination. A single vaccine dose contained 300 ug of mutant IDH1 20-mer peptide, and topical imiquimod was used with it. The data were produced by immunoSEQ multiplex PCR, yet TCRdb's version contains in-frame clones alone and is incomplete. The data show about 64,000 clones, 84% seen once. The source was PBMCs, collected from a glioma patient whose treatment included an IDH1 peptide vaccine. The source is a woman aged 45-65 years with glioma.

This clone was seen a single time. The chain uses TRBV9 and TRBJ2-3; possibly TRBD2 for D (6 bases). Looked up from germline, CDR1 is SGDLS and CDR2 is YYNGEE. This CDR3 has 15 amino acids. Trimming removed 9 bases from V and 3 bases from J, with 20 bases in between. The CDR3 protein is CAKLMFLGGTDTQYF. CDR3 bases: TGTGCCAAGCTTATGTTTTTGGGGGGAACAGATACGCAGTATTTT.

The chain couples TRBV29-1 to TRBJ2-7, with TRBD1 matching over 8 bases. CDR3 length: 12 amino acids. Unmatched junction bases numbered 6, after V lost 5 bases and J lost 6 bases. CDR1 is SQVTM, CDR2 ANQGSEA, per germline. The CDR3 DNA follows: TGCAGCGTTTTGACAGGGGTTGCCGAGCAGTACTTC. Its translation: CSVLTGVAEQYF.

This chain joins TRBV18 and TRBJ2-7; 9 nucleotides align to TRBD1. In germline, CDR1 is KGHSH, CDR2 LQKENI. V shed 3 bases and J 7 bases; nucleotides not matched to a gene: 7. The CDR3 runs to 14 residues. The CDR3 is CASSPGTGSGEQYF. The CDR3 DNA reads TGTGCCAGCTCACCCGGGACAGGGTCTGGGGAGCAGTACTTC.

This clone is a singleton in its sample. This CDR3 reads CASQALGLNNEKLFF. The CDR3 nucleotides are TGCGCCAGCCAAGCTTTGGGTCTTAATAATGAAAAACTGTTTTTT. V is TRBV5-1 and J is TRBJ1-4, with D uncertain. V shed 7 bases and J shed 4 bases, with 17 bases lying between them. Germline loops: CDR1 SGHRS, CDR2 YFSETQ. This CDR3 has 15 amino acids.

The rearrangement links TRBV30 to TRBJ2-3; 10 bases match TRBD2. The CDR3 is made up of 16 amino acids. The germline gives CDR1 GTSNPN, CDR2 SVGIG (reference sequence). V trimming: 0 bases; J trimming: 3 bases; junction bases outside the gene matches: 6. The CDR3: CAWSVGAGGHTDTQYF. Here the CDR3 DNA reads TGTGCCTGGAGTGTAGGAGCGGGGGGGCATACAGATACGCAGTATTTT.

V gene TRBV6-6 combines with J gene TRBJ2-7, with 8 bases identical to TRBD2. CDR1 and CDR2 from the germline V gene are MNHNY and SVGAGI (reference sequence). Trimming removed 5 bases from V and 6 bases from J; junction bases left unmatched: 9. The CDR3 has 14 residues. The CDR3 DNA follows: TGTGCCAGCAGTCGCCGGGGGGGCCCTGGCGAGCAGTACTTC. Its protein product is CASSRRGGPGEQYF.

Here the CDR3 DNA reads TGTGCCAGCAGCTCGGACAGGGGGCTCGATACGCAGTATTTT. Its protein product is CASSSDRGLDTQYF. The V call is TRBV5-4, the J call TRBJ2-3; 11 nucleotides match TRBD1. The length of the CDR3 is 14 residues. In germline, CDR1 is SGHNT, CDR2 YYREEE (reference sequence). J gave up 6 bases and V 3 bases, and 3 bases lay outside the gene matches.

J is TRBJ1-3 and V is TRBV7-8, with D perhaps TRBD1 (6 bases). The CDR3 is made up of 14 amino acids. V was shortened by 5 bases and J by 4 bases, with 12 bases between the two germline ends. Germline CDR1 and CDR2: SGHVS and FQNEAQ. The CDR3 nucleotides read TGTGCCAGCAGCCCAACAGGGTTAGGAAACACCATATATTTT. It yields the protein CASSPTGLGNTIYF.

V is TRBV18 and J is TRBJ2-7; maybe TRBD2 (5 bases). This CDR3 has 15 residues. Trimming shortened V by 2 bases and J by 1 base, and 12 bases separated the two germline ends. The germline V gene encodes CDR1 KGHSH and CDR2 LQKENI. The CDR3 DNA sequence: TGTGCCAGCTCACCATCGGGGAGATATTCCTACGAGCAGTACTTC. This encodes CASSPSGRYSYEQYF.

The chain links TRBV9 to TRBJ1-3; TRBD1 matches 9 bases. The J segment lost 3 bases and the V segment lost 0 bases, leaving 7 bases of the junction unmatched. Germline V gene sequence: CDR1 SGDLS, CDR2 YYNGEE. The CDR3 extends over 17 amino acids. CDR3 sequence: CASSVARTGASGNTIYF. For the CDR3, the DNA is TGTGCCAGCAGCGTAGCTCGGACAGGGGCTAGTGGAAACACCATATATTTT.

This rearrangement joins TRBV6-1 to TRBJ1-1; D is uncertain. In germline, CDR1 is MNHNS, CDR2 SASEGT. The V and J ends lost 2 bases and 8 bases respectively, with 12 bases between them. This CDR3 has 13 amino acids. Written as DNA, the CDR3 is TGTGCCAGCAGTGAAATCGTAACAGCGGAAGCTTTCTTT. Amino acid sequence: CASSEIVTAEAFF.

The rearrangement joins TRBV5-1 to TRBJ1-5; 10 bases align to TRBD1. The CDR3 runs 14 residues. From germline, CDR1 is SGHRS and CDR2 YFSETQ. The V segment lost 2 bases and the J segment 9 bases; nucleotides outside the gene matches: 5. The CDR3 bases are TGCGCCAGCAGCTTAGACGGACAGGGGGGGCCCCAGCATTTT. Encoded protein: CASSLDGQGGPQHF.

V and J are TRBV9 and TRBJ1-5; unclear D gene. CDR1 is SGDLS, CDR2 YYNGEE, per germline. V lost 0 bases and J 2 bases, leaving 9 bases between the germline ends. The length of the CDR3 is 15 residues. CDR3 sequence (DNA): TGTGCCAGCAGCGTAGGGGTTTCGGGCAATCAGCCCCAGCATTTT. It specifies CASSVGVSGNQPQHF.

This clone appeared a few times. The chain has TRBV4-3 and TRBJ1-1, with D tentatively TRBD1 (5 bases). The germline V and J ends were trimmed by 6 bases and 0 bases, with 8 bases remaining between them. The CDR3 has 13 amino acids. CDR1 and CDR2 (germline): LGHNA, YSLEER. This chain's CDR3 is CASRSGLNTEAFF. The CDR3 DNA reads as TGCGCCAGCAGGTCGGGGCTGAACACTGAAGCTTTCTTT.

CDR3 DNA: TGCGCCAGCAGCTTGGGGGGGCTGCAAGAGACCCAGTACTTC. Translation: CASSLGGLQETQYF. The V gene is TRBV5-1, the J gene TRBJ2-5, with D possibly matching TRBD1 (6 bases). The germline CDR1 and CDR2 sequences are SGHRS and YFSETQ. This CDR3 contains 14 residues. Trimming cost V 0 bases and J 2 bases, with 8 bases left between them. Drawing the rest from reference TRBV5-1 and TRBJ2-5, the complete variable domain is KAGVTQTPRYLIKTRGQQVTLSCSPISGHRSVSWYQQTPGQGLQFLFEYFSETQRNKGNFPGRFSGRQFSNSRSEMNVSTLELGDSALYLCASSLGGLQETQYFGPGTRLLVL.

This rearrangement joins TRBV10-2 to TRBJ1-1; D unresolved. Trimming removed 10 bases at V and 1 base at J, with 13 bases between. The CDR3 extends over 13 amino acids. Germline V lookup: CDR1 WSHSY, CDR2 SAAADI. The chain's CDR3 is CATRWAENTEAFF. In DNA, the CDR3 is TGCGCCACCCGGTGGGCTGAGAACACTGAAGCTTTCTTT.

CDR3 sequence reads: CSVKPGTGRNEKLFF. The CDR3 DNA sequence: TGCAGCGTGAAGCCCGGGACAGGGCGTAATGAAAAACTGTTTTTT. J is TRBJ1-4 and V is TRBV29-1; 9 bases map to TRBD1. The CDR3 sequence is 15 residues long. Germline values: CDR1 SQVTM, CDR2 ANQGSEA. V shed 6 bases and J 4 bases; nucleotides not matched to a gene: 9. Combining the CDR3 with reference TRBV29-1 and TRBJ1-4 gives the whole variable domain SAVISQKPSRDICQRGTSLTIQCQVDSQVTMMFWYRQQPGQSLTLIATANQGSEATYESGFVIDKFPISRPNLTFSTLTVSNMSPEDSSIYLCSVKPGTGRNEKLFFGSGTQLSVL.

This rearrangement joins TRBV6-6 to TRBJ1-5, with D maybe TRBD1 (5 bases). In germline, CDR1 is MNHNY, CDR2 SVGAGI (reference sequence). Trimming removed 1 base at V and 5 bases at J, with 9 bases between. This CDR3 spans 14 amino acids. CDR3 DNA sequence: TGTGCCAGCAGTTACTTGACAGAAGATCAGCCCCAGCATTTT. It is translated as CASSYLTEDQPQHF.

The CDR3 protein is CASSFRGNEKLFF. In DNA form, the CDR3 reads TGTGCCAGCAGTTTCCGGGGTAATGAAAAACTGTTTTTT. The gene calls are TRBV27 and TRBJ1-4, with D unclear. Germline-derived CDR1 and CDR2 are MNHEY and SMNVEV (reference sequence). This CDR3 contains 13 residues. V was shortened by 3 bases and J by 4 bases, with 6 bases between the two germline ends.

The J gene is TRBJ1-5, the V gene TRBV27; D ambiguous. V dropped 3 bases and J dropped 2 bases, with 20 bases sitting between them. This CDR3 contains 18 residues. Per germline, CDR1 MNHEY and CDR2 SMNVEV (reference sequence). The CDR3 coding sequence is TGTGCCAGCAGTTTCATCCCTCCAGAGGGAAGGGGCAATCAGCCCCAGCATTTT. Its protein product is CASSFIPPEGRGNQPQHF.

In its sample, this clone was seen a few times. The rearrangement uses TRBV29-1 and TRBJ1-1; 11 bases match TRBD1. V lost 6 bases and J lost 7; bases outside the gene matches: 7. This CDR3 contains 13 residues. Germline V lookup: CDR1 SQVTM, CDR2 ANQGSEA. The CDR3 DNA reads TGCAGCGTCCGGACAGGGGGCTATTTTGAAGCTTTCTTT. It specifies CSVRTGGYFEAFF.

The gene calls are TRBV5-1 and TRBJ2-7; D possibly matches TRBD1 or TRBD2 (5 bases each). Germline V CDR1 and CDR2: SGHRS, YFSETQ. This CDR3 contains 14 residues. Trimming cost V 9 bases and J 2 bases, with 18 bases left between them. This CDR3 is CATKARDGTYEQYF. For the CDR3, the DNA is TGCGCCACCAAAGCCCGGGACGGTACCTACGAGCAGTACTTC.

This sequence joins TRBV9 and TRBJ1-2, with D uncertain. Germline V gene sequence: CDR1 SGDLS, CDR2 YYNGEE. V was cut by 0 bases and J by 3 bases, with 6 bases left in between. The CDR3 is 13 amino acids. CDR3 region: CASSVVTDYGYTF. CDR3 nucleotide sequence: TGTGCCAGCAGCGTAGTCACGGACTATGGCTACACCTTC.

The rearrangement links TRBV9 to TRBJ2-1; the match to TRBD1 covers 8 bases. V shed 0 bases, J shed 7 bases, and the junction held 6 bases outside the gene matches. Germline values: CDR1 SGDLS, CDR2 YYNGEE. The CDR3 is 15 residues long. The CDR3 loop reads CASSVEAGGSNEQFF. DNA of the CDR3: TGTGCCAGCAGCGTAGAGGCAGGGGGCTCGAATGAGCAGTTCTTC.

The genes are TRBV2 and TRBJ1-3; 8 nucleotides match TRBD1. Germline V gene data show CDR1 as SNHLY and CDR2 as FYNNEI. V shed 5 bases and J 0 bases; nucleotides not matched to a gene: 9. The CDR3 totals 17 residues. The CDR3: CASSIRTGRTSGNTIYF. CDR3 nucleotides: TGTGCCAGCAGTATTCGGACAGGGCGCACCTCTGGAAACACCATATATTTT.